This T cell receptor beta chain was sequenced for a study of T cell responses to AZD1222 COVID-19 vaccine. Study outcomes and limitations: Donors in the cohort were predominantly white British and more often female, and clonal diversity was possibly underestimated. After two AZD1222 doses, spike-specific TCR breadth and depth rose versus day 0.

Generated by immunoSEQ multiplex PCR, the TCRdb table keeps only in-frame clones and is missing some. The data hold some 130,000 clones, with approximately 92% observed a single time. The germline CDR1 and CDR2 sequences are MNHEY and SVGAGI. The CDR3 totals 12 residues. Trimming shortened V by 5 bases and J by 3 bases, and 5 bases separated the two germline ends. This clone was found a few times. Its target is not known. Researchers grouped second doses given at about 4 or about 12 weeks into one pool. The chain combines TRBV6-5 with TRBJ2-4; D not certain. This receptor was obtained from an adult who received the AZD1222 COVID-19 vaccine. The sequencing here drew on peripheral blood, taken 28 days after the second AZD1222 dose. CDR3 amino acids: CASSIVKNIQYF. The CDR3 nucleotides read TGTGCCAGCAGTATAGTCAAAAACATTCAGTACTTC.